This is a list of T cell receptor beta chains from one sample in a study of T cells in Graves' hyperthyroidism and ophthalmopathy. In TCRdb, the multiplex PCR reads were re-called with MiXCR into one record per CDR3 protein. The sample yields approximately 380,000 distinct CDR3 sequences, more than 13% seen once. The source material was blood. Every receptor here comes from a man between 45 and 60 years old with Graves' ophthalmopathy. Both conserved end residues are part of each CDR3. D genes are given only for firm matches. A row's size may be missing; if present it is once, few, many or a size class.

size: many; D: TRBD1; V: TRBV2; J: TRBJ2-2; DNA: TGTGCCAGCAGAAGGGGGCCCGACACCGGGGAGCTGTTTTTT; CDR3: CASRRGPDTGELFF
size: .; D: .; V: TRBV5-1; J: TRBJ1-1; DNA: TGCGCCACCAGGTGGGGGCGCGACACTGAAGCTTTCTTT; CDR3: CATRWGRDTEAFF
size: .; D: TRBD2; V: TRBV19; J: TRBJ2-3; DNA: TGTGCCAGTACGGGACTAGCGGGAGGTCGCACAGATACGCAGTATTTT; CDR3: CASTGLAGGRTDTQYF
size: few; D: .; V: TRBV27; J: TRBJ1-5; DNA: TGTGCCAGCAGTTTCTCCGCCGGGAGCAATCAGCCCCAGCATTTT; CDR3: CASSFSAGSNQPQHF
size: many; D: .; V: TRBV2; J: TRBJ1-4; DNA: TGTGCCAGCAGTGATTCTCGCAATAATGAAAAACTGTTTTTT; CDR3: CASSDSRNNEKLFF
size: many; D: .; V: TRBV28; J: TRBJ2-5; DNA: TGTGCCAGCAGTCGTTCCGGGACTGGTGGCGAGACCCAGTACTTC; CDR3: CASSRSGTGGETQYF
size: few; D: TRBD1; V: TRBV5-1; J: TRBJ2-1; DNA: TGCGCCAGCAGGGGAGTGACAGGGGGTAATGAGCAGTTCTTC; CDR3: CASRGVTGGNEQFF
size: .; D: .; V: TRBV4-1; J: TRBJ1-4; DNA: TGCGCCAGCAGCCAAGAACCTGGGGTTGAAAAACTGTTTTTT; CDR3: CASSQEPGVEKLFF
size: few; D: .; V: TRBV20-1; J: TRBJ2-3; DNA: TGCAGTGCTCAACCTGTCGGCGGGGAACCGTACACAGATACGCAGTATTTT; CDR3: CSAQPVGGEPYTDTQYF
size: many; D: .; V: TRBV12-3/TRBV12-4; J: TRBJ2-1; DNA: TGTGCCAGCAGTTTAGACAGGGTTCAGTTCTTC; CDR3: CASSLDRVQFF
size: .; D: .; V: TRBV5-4; J: TRBJ2-5; DNA: TGTGCCAGCAGCTTGGGGGGGAGTGGGCCGCTTTGGGCCCAGTACTTC; CDR3: CASSLGGSGPLWAQYF
size: many; D: TRBD2; V: TRBV20-1; J: TRBJ2-1; DNA: TGCAGTGCGGCCCTGGGGCGGGAGCACGACTACAATGAGCAGTTCTTC; CDR3: CSAALGREHDYNEQFF
size: .; D: .; V: TRBV7-6; J: TRBJ2-3; DNA: TGTGCCAGCAGCTTAACGGCCATCAGGGCAGATACGCAGTATTTT; CDR3: CASSLTAIRADTQYF
size: .; D: TRBD1; V: TRBV19; J: TRBJ1-5; DNA: TGTGCCAGTAGTAAATGGGGGGGACAGCCTAGCAATCAGCCCCAGCATTTT; CDR3: CASSKWGGQPSNQPQHF
size: many; D: .; V: TRBV7-8; J: TRBJ1-3; DNA: TGTGCCAGCAGCTTAAGCCGTGGAAACACCATATATTTT; CDR3: CASSLSRGNTIYF
size: .; D: TRBD1; V: TRBV19; J: TRBJ2-6; DNA: TGTGCCAGTAGTATCCAATGGACAGGGTCCTCCTCTGGGGCCAACGTCCTGACTTTC; CDR3: CASSIQWTGSSSGANVLTF
size: .; D: TRBD2; V: TRBV29-1; J: TRBJ2-2; DNA: TGCAGCGTTAGAGCGGGAGGCGGTACCGGGGAGCTGTTTTTT; CDR3: CSVRAGGGTGELFF
size: many; D: .; V: TRBV7-9; J: TRBJ2-5; DNA: TGTGCCAGCAGCTCTGCTAGCGACCCGACCGGGGTCCCAGAGACCCAGTACTTC; CDR3: CASSSASDPTGVPETQYF
size: .; D: .; V: TRBV12-3/TRBV12-4; J: TRBJ2-1; DNA: TGTGCCAGCAGTTTGGGTAGCGGAAGCTACAATGAGCAGTTCTTC; CDR3: CASSLGSGSYNEQFF
size: .; D: TRBD2; V: TRBV7-2; J: TRBJ2-7; DNA: TGTGCCAGCAGCTCGGCGGGACTAGCGGGAGTCATTCCTTGGCGCGAGCAGTACTTC; CDR3: CASSSAGLAGVIPWREQYF
size: many; D: TRBD1; V: TRBV20-1; J: TRBJ2-1; DNA: TGCAGTGCTAACATCCCCCCGGGACAGGGTTACAATGAGCAGTTCTTC; CDR3: CSANIPPGQGYNEQFF
size: .; D: .; V: TRBV5-1; J: TRBJ1-2; DNA: TGCGCCAGCAGCTTGGTGGCGGACTATGGCTACACCTTC; CDR3: CASSLVADYGYTF
size: .; D: .; V: TRBV7-9; J: TRBJ2-2; DNA: TGTGCCAGCACCCTATTCCTATGGGGGAACAGGGGTCGGGGAGGACACACCGGGGAGCTGTTTTTT; CDR3: CASTLFLWGNRGRGGHTGELFF
size: many; D: .; V: TRBV30; J: TRBJ2-7; DNA: TGTGCCTGGAGTGTACTCCCGGGAGCTGGCGAGCAGTACTTC; CDR3: CAWSVLPGAGEQYF
size: many; D: .; V: TRBV3-1; J: TRBJ1-5; DNA: TGTGCCAGCAGCCAAGATGGCGGAAATCAGCCCCAGCATTTT; CDR3: CASSQDGGNQPQHF
size: many; D: .; V: TRBV2; J: TRBJ2-4; DNA: TGTGCCAGTGGGTCGGAGCGGGTAGCCAAAAACATTCAGTACTTC; CDR3: CASGSERVAKNIQYF
size: few; D: .; V: TRBV19; J: TRBJ2-1; DNA: TGTGCCAGTAGTATAATAACCCTAGCGAGCGATTACAATGAGCAGTTCTTC; CDR3: CASSIITLASDYNEQFF
size: .; D: .; V: TRBV10-1; J: TRBJ2-5; DNA: TGCGCCAGCAGTGACTCACCGGGACAACCAGAGACCCAGTACTTC; CDR3: CASSDSPGQPETQYF
size: few; D: .; V: TRBV6-1; J: TRBJ2-1; DNA: TGTGCCAGCAGTGAAGCGCTACATTATGAGCAGTTCTTC; CDR3: CASSEALHYEQFF
size: many; D: .; V: TRBV12-3/TRBV12-4; J: TRBJ1-1; DNA: TGTGCCAGCTCACAACGGGGCAGGGCCGACACTGAAGCTTTCTTT; CDR3: CASSQRGRADTEAFF
size: few; D: TRBD1; V: TRBV18; J: TRBJ1-4; DNA: TGTGCCAGCTCACCACCGGACAGGCCCGGGGAGGTGATGTTTTTT; CDR3: CASSPPDRPGEVMFF
size: .; D: TRBD1; V: TRBV28; J: TRBJ1-5; DNA: TGTGCCAGCAGCTCCTCGGACAGGAACCCTCATCAGCCCCAGCATTTT; CDR3: CASSSSDRNPHQPQHF
size: many; D: TRBD2; V: TRBV20-1; J: TRBJ2-1; DNA: TGCAGTGCTAGAGATCATCTCGGGACTAGCGGGAGTCATGAGCAGTTCTTC; CDR3: CSARDHLGTSGSHEQFF
size: many; D: .; V: TRBV11-1; J: TRBJ2-3; DNA: TGTGCCAGCATGGAAGGCACAGATACGCAGTATTTT; CDR3: CASMEGTDTQYF
size: many; D: .; V: TRBV6-1; J: TRBJ1-2; DNA: TGTGCCAGCAGTGACCCTAACCGTGGCTACACCTTC; CDR3: CASSDPNRGYTF
size: .; D: .; V: TRBV20-1; J: TRBJ1-5; DNA: TGCAGTGCCAGAGACAGGATGAATAGCAATCAGCCCCAGCATTTT; CDR3: CSARDRMNSNQPQHF
size: .; D: .; V: TRBV2; J: TRBJ2-7; DNA: TGTGCCAGCAGTGAAGCAATATTGGACCTCGTCACCGAGCAGTACTTC; CDR3: CASSEAILDLVTEQYF
size: many; D: TRBD1; V: TRBV5-1; J: TRBJ2-1; DNA: TGCGCCAGCAGCTCTGACAGGGGACCCTACAATGAGCAGTTCTTC; CDR3: CASSSDRGPYNEQFF
size: .; D: TRBD2; V: TRBV5-1; J: TRBJ2-1; DNA: TGCGCCAGCAGCCGACTAGCGGCTAACAATGAGCAGTTCTTC; CDR3: CASSRLAANNEQFF
size: many; D: TRBD2; V: TRBV15; J: TRBJ2-3; DNA: TGTGCCACCAGCAGAGAAGTTGGTTCCCCGGGACTAGCATCAGATACGCAGTATTTT; CDR3: CATSREVGSPGLASDTQYF
size: many; D: .; V: TRBV12-3/TRBV12-4; J: TRBJ1-2; DNA: TGTGCCAGCAGTCGCAATACCGGGACGGAGGACTTCAACTATGGCTACACCTTC; CDR3: CASSRNTGTEDFNYGYTF
size: .; D: .; V: TRBV6-5; J: TRBJ2-4; DNA: TGTGCCAGCAGTTACGGACCCTCGGGGGCCAAAAACATTCAGTACTTC; CDR3: CASSYGPSGAKNIQYF